This T cell receptor beta chain was identified in a study of OX40 agonist ivuxolimab in advanced cancers. Turning to the study itself: Dose-escalation subjects each had hepatocellular carcinoma, melanoma, renal cell or head and neck cancer.

Patients had blood sampled at baseline and again on cycle 4 day 1 and cycle 7 day 1. Whole-study findings and limits: Circulating CD4+ and CD8+ T cells showed clonal expansion by week 6 at 0.1 to 3.0 mg/kg.

The CDR3 covers 15 residues. Germline loops: CDR1 GTSNPN, CDR2 SVGIG (reference sequence). After removal of 3 bases from V and 9 bases from J, the junction contained 9 bases not matched to a gene. TCRdb's table, derived via immunoSEQ multiplex PCR, lists solely in-frame clones and lacks some. The sample contains more than 20,000 clones, around four fifths of which appear only once. This clone has just one count. As yet, its antigen is unknown. This sequence joins TRBV30 and TRBJ1-6; the match to TRBD1 covers 9 bases. The TCR was taken from an adult with an advanced solid tumor such as melanoma, head and neck, liver or kidney cancer. Sequencing was performed on CD4+ or CD8+ T cells sorted from blood, taken in a trial of the OX40 agonist ivuxolimab. The CDR3 DNA sequence: TGTGCCTGGAGGCCAGGGGGACAGGGTGGTTCACCCCTCCACTTT. Amino acids: CAWRPGGQGGSPLHF.